This paragraph covers one T cell receptor beta chain sequence. The sample belongs to a study of blood T cell repertoires in COVID-19. In the original workflow: Counts of nucleated cells, estimated from reference gene primer amplification, were obtained. Produced via immunoSEQ multiplex PCR; TCRdb's table is partial and in-frame only. For V, J and clone size, that table is used; D and trimming come from the DNA. The table includes some 25,000 clones, approximately 94% detected once. With V trimmed by 3 bases and J by 4 bases, 8 bases remained unmatched. The CDR3 spans 17 residues. The germline gives CDR1 SGHNT, CDR2 YYREEE (reference sequence).

Sequencing used peripheral blood. This clonotype was obtained from a woman between 50 and 59 years old with active COVID-19. V usage is TRBV5-4 and J usage is TRBJ2-1; the match to TRBD2 covers 12 bases. CDR3 in DNA: TGTGCCAGCAGCTGGGCCCTAGCGGGAGGGCCTTACAATGAGCAGTTCTTC. Protein: CASSWALAGGPYNEQFF.